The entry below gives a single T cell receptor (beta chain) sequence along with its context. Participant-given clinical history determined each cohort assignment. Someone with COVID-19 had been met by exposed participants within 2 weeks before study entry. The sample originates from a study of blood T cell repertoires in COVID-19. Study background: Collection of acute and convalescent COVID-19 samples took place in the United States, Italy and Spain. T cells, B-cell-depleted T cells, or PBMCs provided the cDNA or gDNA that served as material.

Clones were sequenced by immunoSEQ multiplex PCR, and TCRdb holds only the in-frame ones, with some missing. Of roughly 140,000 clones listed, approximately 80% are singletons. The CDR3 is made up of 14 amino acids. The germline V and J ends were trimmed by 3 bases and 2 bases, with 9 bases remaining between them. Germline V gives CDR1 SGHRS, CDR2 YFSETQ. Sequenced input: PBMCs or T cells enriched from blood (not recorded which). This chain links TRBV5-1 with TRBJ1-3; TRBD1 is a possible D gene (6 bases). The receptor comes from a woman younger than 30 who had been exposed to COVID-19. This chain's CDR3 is CASSSEGAGNTIYF. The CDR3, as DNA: TGCGCCAGCAGCTCAGAGGGGGCTGGAAACACCATATATTTT.